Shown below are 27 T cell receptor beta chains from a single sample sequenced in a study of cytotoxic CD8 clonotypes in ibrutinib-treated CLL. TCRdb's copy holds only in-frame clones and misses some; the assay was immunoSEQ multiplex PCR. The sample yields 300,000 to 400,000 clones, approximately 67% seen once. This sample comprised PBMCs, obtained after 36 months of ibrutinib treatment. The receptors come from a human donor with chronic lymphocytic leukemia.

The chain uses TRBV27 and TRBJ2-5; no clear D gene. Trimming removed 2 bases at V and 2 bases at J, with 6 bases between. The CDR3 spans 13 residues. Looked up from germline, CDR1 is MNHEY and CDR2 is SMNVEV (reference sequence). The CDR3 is CASSLLGQETQYF. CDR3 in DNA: TGTGCCAGCAGTTTACTCGGTCAAGAGACCCAGTACTTC.

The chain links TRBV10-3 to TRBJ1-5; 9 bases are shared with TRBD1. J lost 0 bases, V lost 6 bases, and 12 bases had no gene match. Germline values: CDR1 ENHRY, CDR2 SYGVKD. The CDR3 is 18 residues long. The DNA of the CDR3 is TGTGCCATCAGCATGGACAGGGGTACGGCAGATAGCAATCAGCCCCAGCATTTT. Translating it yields CAISMDRGTADSNQPQHF.

CDR3 protein: CASSGPRTSGKTGHEQFF. DNA of the CDR3: TGTGCCAGCAGTGGCCCAAGGACTAGCGGGAAAACTGGGCATGAGCAGTTCTTC. This chain uses TRBV25-1 with TRBJ2-1; TRBD2 matches 12 bases. This CDR3 comprises 18 residues. CDR1 MGHDK and CDR2 SYGVNS come from the germline V gene. J lost 8 bases, V lost 4 bases, and 15 bases had no gene match.

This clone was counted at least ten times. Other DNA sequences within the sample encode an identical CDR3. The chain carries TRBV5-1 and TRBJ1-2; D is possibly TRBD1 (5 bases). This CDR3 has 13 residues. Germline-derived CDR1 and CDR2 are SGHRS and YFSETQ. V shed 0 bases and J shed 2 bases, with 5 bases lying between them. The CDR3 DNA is TGCGCCAGCAGCTTGGGACAGAACTATGGCTACACCTTC. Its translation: CASSLGQNYGYTF.

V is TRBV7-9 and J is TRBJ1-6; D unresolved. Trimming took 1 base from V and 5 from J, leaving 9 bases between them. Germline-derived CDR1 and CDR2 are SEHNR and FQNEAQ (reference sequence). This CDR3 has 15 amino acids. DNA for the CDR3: TGTGCCAGCAGCTTAGGTCGGTCGGATAATTCACCCCTCCACTTT. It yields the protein CASSLGRSDNSPLHF.

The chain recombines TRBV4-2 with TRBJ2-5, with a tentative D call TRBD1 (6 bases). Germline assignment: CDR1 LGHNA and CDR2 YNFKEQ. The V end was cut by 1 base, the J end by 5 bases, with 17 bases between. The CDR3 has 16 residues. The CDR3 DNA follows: TGTGCCAGCAGCCAAGGGATACAGGGCTTGTTGGAGACCCAGTACTTC. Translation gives CASSQGIQGLLETQYF.

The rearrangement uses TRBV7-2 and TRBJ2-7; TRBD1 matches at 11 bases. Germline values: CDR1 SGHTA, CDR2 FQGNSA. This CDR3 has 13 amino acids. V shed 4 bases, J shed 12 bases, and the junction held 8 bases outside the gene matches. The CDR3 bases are TGTGCCAGCAGCTGGGGGACAGGGGGACGAGTGTACTTC. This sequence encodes CASSWGTGGRVYF.

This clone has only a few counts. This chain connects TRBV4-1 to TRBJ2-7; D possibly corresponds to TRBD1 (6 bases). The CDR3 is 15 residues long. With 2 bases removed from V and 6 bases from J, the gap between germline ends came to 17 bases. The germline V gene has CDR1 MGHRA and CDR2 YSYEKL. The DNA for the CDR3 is TGCGCCAGCAGCCAACCGGGACACCCAACCCGCGAGCAGTACTTC. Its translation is CASSQPGHPTREQYF.

In DNA, the CDR3 is TGTGCCAGTAGTCTCGGGGAGAACACTGAAGCTTTCTTT. Translated, it gives CASSLGENTEAFF. The chain couples TRBV19 to TRBJ1-1; no reliable D call. V was clipped by 5 bases and J by 1 base, with 8 bases between them. Germline loops: CDR1 LNHDA, CDR2 SQIVND (reference sequence). The CDR3 is 13 residues long.

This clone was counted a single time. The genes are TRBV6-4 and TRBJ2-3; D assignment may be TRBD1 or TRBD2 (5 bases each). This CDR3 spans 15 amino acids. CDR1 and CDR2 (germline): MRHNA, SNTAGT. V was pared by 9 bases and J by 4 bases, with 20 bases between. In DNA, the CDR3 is TGTGCCAGAGGCCCGGGGACCAAGGGACCAGATACGCAGTATTTT. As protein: CARGPGTKGPDTQYF.

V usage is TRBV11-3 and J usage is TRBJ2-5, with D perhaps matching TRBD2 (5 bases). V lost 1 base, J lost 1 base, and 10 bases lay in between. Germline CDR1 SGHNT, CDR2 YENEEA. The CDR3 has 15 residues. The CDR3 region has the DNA TGTGCCAGCAGCTTAGGGAGCGGACTCCAAGAGACCCAGTACTTC. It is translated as CASSLGSGLQETQYF.

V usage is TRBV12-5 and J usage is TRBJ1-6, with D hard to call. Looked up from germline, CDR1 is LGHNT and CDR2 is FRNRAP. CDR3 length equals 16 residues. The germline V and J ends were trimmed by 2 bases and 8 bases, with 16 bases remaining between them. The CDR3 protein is CASGLSHYGVYSPLHF. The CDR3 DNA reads TGTGCTAGTGGTTTGTCCCACTACGGAGTGTATTCACCCCTCCACTTT.

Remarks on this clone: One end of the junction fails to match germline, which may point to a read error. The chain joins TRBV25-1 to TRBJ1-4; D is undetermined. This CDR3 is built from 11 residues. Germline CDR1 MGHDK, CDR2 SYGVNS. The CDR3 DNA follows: TGTGCCAGCGGTGAGAATGAAAAACTGTTTTTT. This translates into CASGENEKLFF.

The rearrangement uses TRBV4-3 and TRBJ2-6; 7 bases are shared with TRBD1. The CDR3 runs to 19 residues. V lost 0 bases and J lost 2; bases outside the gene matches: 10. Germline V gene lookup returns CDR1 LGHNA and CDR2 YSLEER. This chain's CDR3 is CASSQEGTAVFAGANVLTF. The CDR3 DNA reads TGCGCCAGCAGCCAAGAGGGGACAGCGGTGTTCGCTGGGGCCAACGTCCTGACTTTC.

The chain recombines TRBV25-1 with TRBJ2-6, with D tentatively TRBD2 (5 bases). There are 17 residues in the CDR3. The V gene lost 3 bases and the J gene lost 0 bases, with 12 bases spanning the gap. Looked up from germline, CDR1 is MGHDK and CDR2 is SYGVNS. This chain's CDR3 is CASSELGRGSGANVLTF. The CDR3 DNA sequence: TGTGCCAGCAGTGAGCTAGGACGGGGCTCTGGGGCCAACGTCCTGACTTTC.

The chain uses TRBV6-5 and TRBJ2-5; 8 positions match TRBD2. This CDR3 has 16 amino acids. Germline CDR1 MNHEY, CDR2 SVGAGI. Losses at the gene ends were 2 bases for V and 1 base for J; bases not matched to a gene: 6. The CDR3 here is CASSYGGAGAQETQYF. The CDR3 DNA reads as TGTGCCAGCAGTTACGGGGGAGCGGGGGCCCAAGAGACCCAGTACTTC.

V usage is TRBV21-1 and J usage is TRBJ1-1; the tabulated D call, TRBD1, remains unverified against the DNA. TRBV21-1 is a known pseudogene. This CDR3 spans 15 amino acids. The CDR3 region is CASASSNRRNTEAFF. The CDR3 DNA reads TGTGCCAGCGCGAGTTCGAACAGGCGGAACACTGAAGCTTTCTTT.

For the CDR3, the DNA is TGCGCCAGCAGCTTGGACGGGACCTATAACTATGGCTACACCTTC. Residues: CASSLDGTYNYGYTF. This chain uses TRBV5-1 with TRBJ1-2, with D perhaps matching TRBD1 (5 bases). V was trimmed by 0 bases and J by 1 base, leaving 10 bases between them. The CDR3 is made up of 15 amino acids. CDR1 and CDR2 from the germline V gene are SGHRS and YFSETQ.

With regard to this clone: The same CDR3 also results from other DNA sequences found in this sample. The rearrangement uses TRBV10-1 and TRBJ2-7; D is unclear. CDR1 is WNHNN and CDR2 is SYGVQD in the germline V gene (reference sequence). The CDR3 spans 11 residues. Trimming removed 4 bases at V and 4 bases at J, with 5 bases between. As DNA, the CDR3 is TGCGCCAGCAGTGCTGGGTACGAGCAGTACTTC. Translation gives CASSAGYEQYF.

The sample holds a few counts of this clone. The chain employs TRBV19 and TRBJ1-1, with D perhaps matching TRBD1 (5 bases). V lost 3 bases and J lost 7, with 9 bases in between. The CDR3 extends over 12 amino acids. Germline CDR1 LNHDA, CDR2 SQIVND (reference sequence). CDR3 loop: CASSIPGGEAFF. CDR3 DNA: TGTGCCAGTAGTATTCCGGGGGGTGAAGCTTTCTTT.

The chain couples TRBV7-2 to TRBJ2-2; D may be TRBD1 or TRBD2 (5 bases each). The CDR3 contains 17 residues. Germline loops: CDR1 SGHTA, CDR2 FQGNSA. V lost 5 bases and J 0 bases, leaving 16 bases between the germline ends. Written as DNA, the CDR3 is TGTGCCAGCAGCATGAGGCCGGGGCGGCCGAACACCGGGGAGCTGTTTTTT. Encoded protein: CASSMRPGRPNTGELFF.

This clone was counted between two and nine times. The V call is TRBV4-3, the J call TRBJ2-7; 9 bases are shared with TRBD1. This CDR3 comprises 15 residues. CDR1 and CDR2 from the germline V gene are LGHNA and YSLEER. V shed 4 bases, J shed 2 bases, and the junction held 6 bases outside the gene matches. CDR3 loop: CASSRHRGRTYEQYF. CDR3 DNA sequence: TGCGCCAGCAGCCGACACAGGGGGCGGACCTACGAGCAGTACTTC.

The CDR3 sequence is CASSMGVIYEQYF. Written as DNA, the CDR3 is TGCGCCAGCAGCATGGGGGTAATCTACGAGCAGTACTTC. This chain connects TRBV10-1 to TRBJ2-7; the D call may be TRBD1 or TRBD2 (5 bases each). The germline V and J ends were trimmed by 6 bases and 3 bases, with 12 bases remaining between them. Germline lookup yields CDR1 WNHNN and CDR2 SYGVQD (reference sequence). The CDR3 totals 13 residues.

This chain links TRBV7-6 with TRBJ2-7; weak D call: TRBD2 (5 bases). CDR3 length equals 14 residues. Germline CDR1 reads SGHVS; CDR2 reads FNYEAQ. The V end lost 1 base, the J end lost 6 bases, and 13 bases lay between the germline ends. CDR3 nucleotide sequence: TGTGCCAGCAGCTTAGTCGGTAGAGGAGGCGAGCAGTACTTC. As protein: CASSLVGRGGEQYF. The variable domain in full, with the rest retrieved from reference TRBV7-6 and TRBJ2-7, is GAGVSQSPRYKVTKRGQDVALRCDPISGHVSLYWYRQALGQGPEFLTYFNYEAQQDKSGLPNDRFSAERPEGSISTLTIQRTEQRDSAMYRCASSLVGRGGEQYFGPGTRLTVT.

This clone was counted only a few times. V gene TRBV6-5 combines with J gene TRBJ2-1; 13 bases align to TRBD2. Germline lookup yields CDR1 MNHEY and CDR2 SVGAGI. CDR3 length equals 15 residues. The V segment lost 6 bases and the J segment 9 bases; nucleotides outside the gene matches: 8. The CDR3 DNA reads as TGTGCCAGCAGCCGAGGACTAGCGGGAGTTGTTGAGCAGTTCTTC. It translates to CASSRGLAGVVEQFF.

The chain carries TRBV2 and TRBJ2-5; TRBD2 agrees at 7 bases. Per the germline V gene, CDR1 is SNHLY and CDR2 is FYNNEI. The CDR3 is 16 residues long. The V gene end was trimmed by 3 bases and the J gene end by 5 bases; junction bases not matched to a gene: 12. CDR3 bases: TGTGCCAGCAGTGATCGGCGGGCTAGCGGACGGGAGACCCAGTACTTC. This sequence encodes CASSDRRASGRETQYF.

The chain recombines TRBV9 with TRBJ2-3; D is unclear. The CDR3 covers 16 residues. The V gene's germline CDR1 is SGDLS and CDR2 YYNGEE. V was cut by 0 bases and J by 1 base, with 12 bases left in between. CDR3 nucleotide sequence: TGTGCCAGCAGCGTAGTTCGAGGCGGCGGCACAGATACGCAGTATTTT. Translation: CASSVVRGGGTDTQYF.